This passage covers 3 T cell receptor beta chains from one sample sequenced in a study of blood T cell repertoires in COVID-19. Sequencing was performed with immunoSEQ multiplex PCR; in TCRdb, only in-frame clones are kept and a portion is missing. The table shows about 87,000 clones, with around 88% occurring only once. Specimen: peripheral blood. These receptors came from a human donor in a cohort sampled during active COVID-19.

V and J are TRBV11-2 and TRBJ1-4; tentatively, D is TRBD1 (6 bases). There are 14 residues in the CDR3. Trimming left V 6 bases short and J 4 bases short, with 12 bases between. Germline V lookup: CDR1 SGHAT, CDR2 FQNNGV. The CDR3 loop is CASSRRTDNEKLFF. CDR3 coding DNA: TGTGCCAGCAGTCGACGGACAGATAATGAAAAACTGTTTTTT. Based on the CDR3 plus reference TRBV11-2 and TRBJ1-4, the full variable domain is EAGVAQSPRYKIIEKRQSVAFWCNPISGHATLYWYQQILGQGPKLLIQFQNNGVVDDSQLPKDRFSAERLKGVDSTLKIQPAKLEDSAVYLCASSRRTDNEKLFFGSGTQLSVL.

The chain has TRBV6-6 and TRBJ2-3; no reliable D call. The CDR3 runs to 11 residues. Germline lookup yields CDR1 MNHNY and CDR2 SVGAGI (reference sequence). V was pared by 5 bases and J by 5 bases, with 5 bases between. CDR3 coding DNA: TGTGCCAGCAGTAATAGAGATACGCAGTATTTT. This sequence encodes CASSNRDTQYF.

The V call is TRBV3-1 (or the pseudogene TRBV3-2), the J call TRBJ1-5, with a possible D match to TRBD1 (6 bases). Deletions cut 2 bases from V and 0 bases from J, with 14 bases between. The CDR3 has 17 amino acids. CDR1 LGHDT and CDR2 YNNKEL come from the germline V gene (reference sequence). The CDR3 loop is CASSQHNRDYSNQPQHF. The DNA for the CDR3 is TGTGCCAGCAGCCAACATAACAGGGACTATAGCAATCAGCCCCAGCATTTT.